This T cell receptor beta chain came from a study of blood T cell repertoires in COVID-19. Study information: Some COVID-19 samples were acute and others convalescent; all came from the United States, Italy and Spain.

Some clones are missing from TCRdb's copy, which holds only in-frame ones; the method was immunoSEQ multiplex PCR. The sample lists about 150,000 clones; approximately 92% were seen once. The junction had 11 bases not matched to a gene; V was cut back by 5 bases and J by 1 base. Germline V gives CDR1 MDHEN, CDR2 SYDVKM. The CDR3 runs 16 residues. The sequence came from a man younger than 35 with COVID-19, enrolled during active disease. Input material: peripheral blood. The gene calls are TRBV28 and TRBJ2-7; TRBD2 agrees at 7 bases. CDR3 nucleotide sequence: TGTGCCAGCAGTAAAGGGGCGGGAGAAAATTCCTACGAGCAGTACTTC. Its translation: CASSKGAGENSYEQYF.